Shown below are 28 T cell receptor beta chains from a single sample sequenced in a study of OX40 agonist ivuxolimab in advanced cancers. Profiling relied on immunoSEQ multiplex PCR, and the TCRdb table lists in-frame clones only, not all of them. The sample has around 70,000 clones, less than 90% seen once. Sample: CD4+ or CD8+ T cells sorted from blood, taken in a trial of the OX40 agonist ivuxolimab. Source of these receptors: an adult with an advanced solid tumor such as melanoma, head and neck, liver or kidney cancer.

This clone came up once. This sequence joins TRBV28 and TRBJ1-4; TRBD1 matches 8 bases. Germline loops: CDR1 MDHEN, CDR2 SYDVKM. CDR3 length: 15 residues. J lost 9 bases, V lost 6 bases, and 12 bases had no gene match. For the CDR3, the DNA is TGTGCCAGCAGGGCCCGCGGGCAGGGGGCTAAAAAACTGTTTTTT. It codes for CASRARGQGAKKLFF.

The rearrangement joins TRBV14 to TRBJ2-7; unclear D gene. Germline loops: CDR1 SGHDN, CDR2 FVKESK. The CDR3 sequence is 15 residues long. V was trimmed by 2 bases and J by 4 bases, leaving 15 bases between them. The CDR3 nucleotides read TGTGCCAGCAGCCAATCCCAGGTTTTTGGATACGAGCAGTACTTC. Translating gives CASSQSQVFGYEQYF.

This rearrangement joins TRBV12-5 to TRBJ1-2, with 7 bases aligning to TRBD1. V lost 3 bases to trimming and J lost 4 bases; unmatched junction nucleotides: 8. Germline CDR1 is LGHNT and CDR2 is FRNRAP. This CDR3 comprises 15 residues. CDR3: CASGFPSTGTYGYTF. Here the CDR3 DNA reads TGTGCTAGTGGTTTTCCTTCGACAGGGACCTATGGCTACACCTTC.

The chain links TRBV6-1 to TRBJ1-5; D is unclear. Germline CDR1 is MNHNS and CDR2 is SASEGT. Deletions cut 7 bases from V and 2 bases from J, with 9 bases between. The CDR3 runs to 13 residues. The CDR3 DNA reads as TGTGCCAGCACCTCGTTGGGCAATCAGCCCCAGCATTTT. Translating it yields CASTSLGNQPQHF.

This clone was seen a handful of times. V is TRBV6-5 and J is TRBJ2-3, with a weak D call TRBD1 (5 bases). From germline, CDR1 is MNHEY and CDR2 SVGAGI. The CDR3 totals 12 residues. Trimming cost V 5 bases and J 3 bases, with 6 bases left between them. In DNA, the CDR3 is TGTGCCAGCAGTCCAGGGACAGATACGCAGTATTTT. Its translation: CASSPGTDTQYF.

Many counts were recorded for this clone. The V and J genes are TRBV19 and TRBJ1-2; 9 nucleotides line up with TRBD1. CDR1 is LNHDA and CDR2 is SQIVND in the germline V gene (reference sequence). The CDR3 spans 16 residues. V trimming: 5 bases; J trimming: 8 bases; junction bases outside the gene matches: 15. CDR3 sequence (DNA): TGTGCCAGTAGTCCCTCCGGGACAGGGAGTTCGTGGGGCTACACCTTC. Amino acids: CASSPSGTGSSWGYTF.

The CDR3 nucleotides are TGTGCCAGCAGCCGCGGGGCGAACACCGGGGAGCTGTTTTTT. Protein product: CASSRGANTGELFF. V is TRBV6-4 and J is TRBJ2-2, with D possibly matching TRBD2 (6 bases). This CDR3 region has 14 residues. V lost 6 bases to trimming and J lost 0 bases, with 8 bases between them. Germline V lookup: CDR1 MRHNA, CDR2 SNTAGT.

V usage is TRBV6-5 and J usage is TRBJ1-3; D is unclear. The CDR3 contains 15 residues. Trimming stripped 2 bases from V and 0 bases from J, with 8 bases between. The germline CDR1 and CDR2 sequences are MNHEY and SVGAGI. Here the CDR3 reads CASSYDGSSGNTIYF. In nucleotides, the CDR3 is TGTGCCAGCAGTTACGACGGCTCCTCTGGAAACACCATATATTTT.

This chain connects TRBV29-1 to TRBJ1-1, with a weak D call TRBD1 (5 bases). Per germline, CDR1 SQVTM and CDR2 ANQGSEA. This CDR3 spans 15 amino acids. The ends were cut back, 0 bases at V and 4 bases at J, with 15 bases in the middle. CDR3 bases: TGCAGCGTTGAAGATCCGCGGGGGGGAGGCACTGAAGCTTTCTTT. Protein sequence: CSVEDPRGGGTEAFF.

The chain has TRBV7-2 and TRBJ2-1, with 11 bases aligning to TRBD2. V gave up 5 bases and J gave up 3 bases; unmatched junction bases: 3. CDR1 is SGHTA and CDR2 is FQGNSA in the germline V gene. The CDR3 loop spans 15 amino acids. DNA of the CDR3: TGTGCCAGCAGCCAAGGACTAGCGGGCTACAATGAGCAGTTCTTC. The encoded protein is CASSQGLAGYNEQFF.

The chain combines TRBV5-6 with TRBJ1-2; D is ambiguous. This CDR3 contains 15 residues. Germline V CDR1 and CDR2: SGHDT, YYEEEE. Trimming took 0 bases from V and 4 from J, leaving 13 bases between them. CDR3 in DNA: TGTGCCAGCAGCTTGGGGTGGGGAAAGAGCTATGGCTACACCTTC. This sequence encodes CASSLGWGKSYGYTF. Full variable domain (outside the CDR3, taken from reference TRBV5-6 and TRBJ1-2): DAGVTQSPTHLIKTRGQQVTLRCSPKSGHDTVSWYQQALGQGPQFIFQYYEEEERQRGNFPDRFSGHQFPNYSSELNVNALLLGDSALYLCASSLGWGKSYGYTFGSGTRLTVV.

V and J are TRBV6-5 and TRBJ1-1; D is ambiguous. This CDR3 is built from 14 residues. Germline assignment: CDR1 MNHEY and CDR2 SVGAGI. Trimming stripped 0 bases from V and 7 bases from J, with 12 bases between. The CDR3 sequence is CASSYSYGPLEAFF. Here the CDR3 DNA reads TGTGCCAGCAGTTACTCGTACGGTCCCCTTGAAGCTTTCTTT.

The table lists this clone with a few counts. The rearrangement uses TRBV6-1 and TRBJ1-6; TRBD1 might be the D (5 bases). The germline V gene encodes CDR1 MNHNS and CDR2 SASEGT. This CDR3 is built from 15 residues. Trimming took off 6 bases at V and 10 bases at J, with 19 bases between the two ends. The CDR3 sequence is CASSLTGTVGSPLHF. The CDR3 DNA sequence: TGTGCCAGCAGCTTGACCGGGACCGTTGGATCACCCCTCCACTTT.

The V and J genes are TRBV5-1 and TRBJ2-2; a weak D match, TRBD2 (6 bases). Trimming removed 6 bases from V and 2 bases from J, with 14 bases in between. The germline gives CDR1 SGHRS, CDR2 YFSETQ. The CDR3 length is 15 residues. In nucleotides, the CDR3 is TGCGCCAGCAACTTCGGAGGGACTAACACCGGGGAGCTGTTTTTT. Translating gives CASNFGGTNTGELFF.

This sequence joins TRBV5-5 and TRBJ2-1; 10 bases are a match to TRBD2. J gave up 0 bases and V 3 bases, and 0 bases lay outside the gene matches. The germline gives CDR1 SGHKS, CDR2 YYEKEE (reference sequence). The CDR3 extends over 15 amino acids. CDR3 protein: CASSSSGSSYNEQFF. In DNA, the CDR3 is TGTGCCAGCAGCTCTAGCGGGAGCTCCTACAATGAGCAGTTCTTC.

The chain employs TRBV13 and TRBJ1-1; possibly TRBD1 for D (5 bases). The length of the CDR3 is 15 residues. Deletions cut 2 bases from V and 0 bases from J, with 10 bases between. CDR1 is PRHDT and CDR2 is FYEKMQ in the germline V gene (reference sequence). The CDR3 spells CASSLRGPVNTEAFF. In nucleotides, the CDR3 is TGTGCCAGCAGCTTAAGGGGCCCGGTGAACACTGAAGCTTTCTTT. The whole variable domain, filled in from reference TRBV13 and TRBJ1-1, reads AAGVIQSPRHLIKEKRETATLKCYPIPRHDTVYWYQQGPGQDPQFLISFYEKMQSDKGSIPDRFSAQQFSDYHSELNMSSLELGDSALYFCASSLRGPVNTEAFFGQGTRLTVV.

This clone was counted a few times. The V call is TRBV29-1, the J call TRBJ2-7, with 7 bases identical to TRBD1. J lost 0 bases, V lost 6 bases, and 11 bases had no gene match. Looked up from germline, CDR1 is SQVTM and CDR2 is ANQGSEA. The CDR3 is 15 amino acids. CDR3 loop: CSVPAAGGSSYEQYF. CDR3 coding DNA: TGCAGCGTCCCCGCGGCAGGGGGAAGCTCCTACGAGCAGTACTTC.

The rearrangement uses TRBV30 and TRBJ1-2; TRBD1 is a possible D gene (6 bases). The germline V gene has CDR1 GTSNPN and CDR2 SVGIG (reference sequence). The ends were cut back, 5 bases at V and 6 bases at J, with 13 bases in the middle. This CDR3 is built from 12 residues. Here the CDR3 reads CAWVRTVDGYTF. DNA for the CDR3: TGTGCCTGGGTTAGGACAGTCGATGGCTACACCTTC.

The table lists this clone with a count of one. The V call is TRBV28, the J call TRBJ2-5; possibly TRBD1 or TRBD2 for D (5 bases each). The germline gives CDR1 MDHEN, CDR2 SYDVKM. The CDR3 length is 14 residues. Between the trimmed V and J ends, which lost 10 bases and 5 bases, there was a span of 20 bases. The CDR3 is CAIREGRRPETQYF. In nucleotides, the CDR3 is TGTGCCATCAGAGAGGGGAGACGTCCGGAGACCCAGTACTTC. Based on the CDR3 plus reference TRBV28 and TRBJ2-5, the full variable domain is DVKVTQSSRYLVKRTGEKVFLECVQDMDHENMFWYRQDPGLGLRLIYFSYDVKMKEKGDIPEGYSVSREKKERFSLILESASTNQTSMYLCAIREGRRPETQYFGPGTRLLVL.

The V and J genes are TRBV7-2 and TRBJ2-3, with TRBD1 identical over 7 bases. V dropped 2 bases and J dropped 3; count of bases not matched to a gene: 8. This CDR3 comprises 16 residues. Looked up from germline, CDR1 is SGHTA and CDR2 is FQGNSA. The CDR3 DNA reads TGTGCCAGCAGCTTATCGTTGACAGGGCAGACAGATACGCAGTATTTT. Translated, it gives CASSLSLTGQTDTQYF. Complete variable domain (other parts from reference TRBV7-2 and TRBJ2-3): GAGVSQSPSNKVTEKGKDVELRCDPISGHTALYWYRQSLGQGLEFLIYFQGNSAPDKSGLPSDRFSAERTGGSVSTLTIQRTQQEDSAVYLCASSLSLTGQTDTQYFGPGTRLTVL.

CDR3 sequence (DNA): TGCGCCAGCAGCCCCTCGGGACTCCCCACCGGGGAGCTGTTTTTT. Encoded protein: CASSPSGLPTGELFF. The rearrangement joins TRBV5-1 to TRBJ2-2; D might be TRBD2 (6 bases). The CDR3 is 15 amino acids. V lost 4 bases, J lost 4 bases, and 14 bases lay in between. Germline CDR1 SGHRS, CDR2 YFSETQ.

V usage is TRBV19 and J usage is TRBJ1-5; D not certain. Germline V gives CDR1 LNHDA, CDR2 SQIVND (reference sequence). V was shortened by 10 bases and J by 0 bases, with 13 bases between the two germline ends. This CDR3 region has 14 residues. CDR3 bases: TGTGCCACCGCGACCGAATATAGCAATCAGCCCCAGCATTTT. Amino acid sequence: CATATEYSNQPQHF.

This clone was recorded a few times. The DNA for the CDR3 is TGCGCCAGCAGCCCGGGTACAAACGACTATGGCTACACCTTC. The encoded protein is CASSPGTNDYGYTF. The V and J genes are TRBV5-1 and TRBJ1-2; no firm D call. CDR1 is SGHRS, CDR2 YFSETQ, per germline. The CDR3 covers 14 residues. Trimming left V 4 bases short and J 3 bases short, with 13 bases between.

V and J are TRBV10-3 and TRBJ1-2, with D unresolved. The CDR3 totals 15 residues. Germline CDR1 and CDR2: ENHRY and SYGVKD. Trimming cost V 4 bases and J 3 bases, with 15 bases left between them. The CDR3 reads CAISVEGTGDYGYTF. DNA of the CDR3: TGTGCCATCAGTGTAGAAGGAACGGGAGACTATGGCTACACCTTC.

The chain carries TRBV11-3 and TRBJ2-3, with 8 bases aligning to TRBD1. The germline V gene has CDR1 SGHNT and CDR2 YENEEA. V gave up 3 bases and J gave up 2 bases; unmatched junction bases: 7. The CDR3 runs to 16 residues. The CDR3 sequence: CASSFGQGAATDTQYF. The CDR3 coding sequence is TGTGCCAGCAGCTTCGGACAGGGCGCAGCCACAGATACGCAGTATTTT.

The CDR3 region is CASSFAFRGPGETQYF. As DNA, the CDR3 is TGTGCCAGCAGCTTTGCCTTCCGGGGACCGGGGGAGACCCAGTACTTC. J is TRBJ2-5 and V is TRBV5-8, with D perhaps being TRBD1 or TRBD2 (5 bases each). Per the germline V gene, CDR1 is SGHTS and CDR2 is YDEGEE. This CDR3 region has 16 residues. The V and J ends lost 2 bases and 5 bases respectively, with 19 bases between them.

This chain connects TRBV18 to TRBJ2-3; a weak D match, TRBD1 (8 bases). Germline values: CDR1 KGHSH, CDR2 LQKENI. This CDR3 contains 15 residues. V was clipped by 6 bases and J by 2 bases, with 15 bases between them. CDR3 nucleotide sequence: TGTGCCAGCTCGGCGACAGGGGACTACACAGATACGCAGTATTTT. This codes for CASSATGDYTDTQYF.

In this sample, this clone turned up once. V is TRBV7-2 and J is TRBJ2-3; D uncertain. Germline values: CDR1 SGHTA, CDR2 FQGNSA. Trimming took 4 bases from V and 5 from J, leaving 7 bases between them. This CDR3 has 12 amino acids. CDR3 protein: CASSSLGDTQYF. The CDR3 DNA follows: TGTGCCAGCAGCTCCCTCGGAGATACGCAGTATTTT.